This T cell receptor beta chain was retrieved from a study of blood T cell repertoires in COVID-19. Profiled with immunoSEQ multiplex PCR; TCRdb holds only in-frame clones, not every one. Of some 100,000 clones detected, approximately 88% appear once; the ten largest clones hold about 3.3%. In germline, CDR1 is SEHNR, CDR2 FQNEAQ (reference sequence). V dropped 1 base and J dropped 0 bases, with 8 bases sitting between them. The CDR3 contains 15 residues. This clone was seen once. This receptor was obtained from a woman in her seventies with acute or convalescent COVID-19. The chain has TRBV7-9 and TRBJ2-3; D is perhaps TRBD2 (6 bases). Sequenced input: peripheral blood. The CDR3 region has the DNA TGTGCCAGCAGCTTAGGGGGACTTAGCACAGATACGCAGTATTTT. It translates to CASSLGGLSTDTQYF.